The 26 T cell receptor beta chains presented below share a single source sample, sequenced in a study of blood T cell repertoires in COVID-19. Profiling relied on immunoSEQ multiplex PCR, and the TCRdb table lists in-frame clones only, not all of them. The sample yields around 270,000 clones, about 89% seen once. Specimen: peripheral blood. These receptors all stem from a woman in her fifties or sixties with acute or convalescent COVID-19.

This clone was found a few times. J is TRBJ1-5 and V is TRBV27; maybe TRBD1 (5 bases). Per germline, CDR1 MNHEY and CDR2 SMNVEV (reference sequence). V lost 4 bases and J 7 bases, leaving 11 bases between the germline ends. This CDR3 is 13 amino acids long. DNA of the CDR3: TGTGCCAGCAGTTCGGCAGGGCAACAGCCCCAGCATTTT. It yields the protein CASSSAGQQPQHF.

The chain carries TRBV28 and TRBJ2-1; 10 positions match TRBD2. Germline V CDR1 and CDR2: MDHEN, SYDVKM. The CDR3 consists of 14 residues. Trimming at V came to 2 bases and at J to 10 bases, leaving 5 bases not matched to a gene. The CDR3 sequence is CASSLAILAGEQFF. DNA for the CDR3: TGTGCCAGCAGTTTAGCTATACTAGCGGGAGAGCAGTTCTTC. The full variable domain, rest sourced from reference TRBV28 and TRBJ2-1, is DVKVTQSSRYLVKRTGEKVFLECVQDMDHENMFWYRQDPGLGLRLIYFSYDVKMKEKGDIPEGYSVSREKKERFSLILESASTNQTSMYLCASSLAILAGEQFFGPGTRLTVL.

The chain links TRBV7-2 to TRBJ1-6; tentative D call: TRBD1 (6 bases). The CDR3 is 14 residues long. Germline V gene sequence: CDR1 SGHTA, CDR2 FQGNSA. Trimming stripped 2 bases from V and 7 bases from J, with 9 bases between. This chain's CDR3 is CASSLRQGNSPLHF. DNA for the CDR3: TGTGCCAGCAGCTTAAGGCAGGGGAATTCACCCCTCCACTTT. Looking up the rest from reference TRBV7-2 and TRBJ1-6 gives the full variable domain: GAGVSQSPSNKVTEKGKDVELRCDPISGHTALYWYRQSLGQGLEFLIYFQGNSAPDKSGLPSDRFSAERTGGSVSTLTIQRTQQEDSAVYLCASSLRQGNSPLHFGNGTRLTVT.

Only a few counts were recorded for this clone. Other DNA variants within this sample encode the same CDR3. This CDR3 is CASSLQTAYEQYF. CDR3 in DNA: TGTGCCAGCAGCTTACAAACAGCCTACGAGCAGTACTTC. The rearrangement joins TRBV11-2 to TRBJ2-7; D not resolved. V gave up 2 bases and J gave up 2 bases, with 7 bases separating them. CDR1 is SGHAT and CDR2 is FQNNGV in the germline V gene. CDR3 length: 13 residues.

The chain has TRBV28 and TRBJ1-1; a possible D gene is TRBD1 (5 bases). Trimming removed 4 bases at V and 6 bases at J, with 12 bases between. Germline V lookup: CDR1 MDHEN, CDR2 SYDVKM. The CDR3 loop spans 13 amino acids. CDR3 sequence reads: CASSSAGYAEAFF. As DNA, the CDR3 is TGTGCCAGCAGTTCCGCAGGGTACGCTGAAGCTTTCTTT.

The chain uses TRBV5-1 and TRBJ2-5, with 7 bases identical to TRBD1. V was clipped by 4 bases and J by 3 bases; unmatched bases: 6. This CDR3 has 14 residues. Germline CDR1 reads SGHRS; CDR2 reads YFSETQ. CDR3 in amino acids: CASSTPTGEETQYF. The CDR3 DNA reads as TGCGCCAGCAGCACCCCTACAGGGGAAGAGACCCAGTACTTC.

The CDR3 DNA sequence: TGTGCCAGCTCTGGAGGGACCCCAGAGACCCAGTACTTC. As protein: CASSGGTPETQYF. The chain combines TRBV18 with TRBJ2-5; D might be TRBD2 (6 bases). The CDR3 runs to 13 residues. Germline V gene lookup returns CDR1 KGHSH and CDR2 LQKENI. Trimming cost V 6 bases and J 4 bases, with 12 bases left between them. The variable domain in full, completed from reference TRBV18 and TRBJ2-5, reads NAGVMQNPRHLVRRRGQEARLRCSPMKGHSHVYWYRQLPEEGLKFMVYLQKENIIDESGMPKERFSAEFPKEGPSILRIQQVVRGDSAAYFCASSGGTPETQYFGPGTRLLVL.

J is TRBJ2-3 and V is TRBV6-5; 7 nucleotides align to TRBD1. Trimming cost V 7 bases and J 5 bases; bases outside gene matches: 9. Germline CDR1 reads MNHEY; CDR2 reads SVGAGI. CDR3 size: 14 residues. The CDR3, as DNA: TGTGCCAGCATCCCTGGGACAGCTTTAGATACGCAGTATTTT. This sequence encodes CASIPGTALDTQYF.

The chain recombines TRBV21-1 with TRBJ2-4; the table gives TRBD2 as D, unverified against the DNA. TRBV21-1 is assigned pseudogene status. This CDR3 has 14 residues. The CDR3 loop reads CASTTTQPRDIQYF. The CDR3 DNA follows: TGTGCCAGCACTACGACCCAGCCTCGGGACATTCAGTACTTC.

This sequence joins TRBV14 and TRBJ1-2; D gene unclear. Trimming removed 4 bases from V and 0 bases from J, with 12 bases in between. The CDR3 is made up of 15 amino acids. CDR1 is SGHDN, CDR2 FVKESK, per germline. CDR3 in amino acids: CASSPLPPANYGYTF. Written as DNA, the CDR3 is TGTGCCAGCAGCCCGTTACCCCCGGCTAACTATGGCTACACCTTC.

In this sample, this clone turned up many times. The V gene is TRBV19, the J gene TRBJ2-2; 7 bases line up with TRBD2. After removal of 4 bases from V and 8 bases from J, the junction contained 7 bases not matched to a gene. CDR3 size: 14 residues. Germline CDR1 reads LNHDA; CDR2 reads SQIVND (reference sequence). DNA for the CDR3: TGTGCCAGTAGTACCTCTAGCGGAATGGGGGAGCTGTTTTTT. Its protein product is CASSTSSGMGELFF.

DNA of the CDR3: TGTGCCAGCAGCCAAGCAGCGGGAAACAATGAGCAGTTCTTC. Its translation: CASSQAAGNNEQFF. V usage is TRBV4-2 and J usage is TRBJ2-1, with 7 bases aligning to TRBD2. The V and J ends lost 1 base and 5 bases, in that order; junction bases with no gene match: 2. This CDR3 comprises 14 residues. Germline V gene data show CDR1 as LGHNA and CDR2 as YNFKEQ.

CDR3 in DNA: TGTGCCAGCAGCCCCGGGACAGAAAGGGACATTCAGTACTTC. Translation: CASSPGTERDIQYF. The V and J genes are TRBV28 and TRBJ2-4; 7 nucleotides agree with TRBD1. CDR1 is MDHEN, CDR2 SYDVKM, per germline. Trimming cost V 6 bases and J 8 bases; bases outside gene matches: 10. The CDR3 extends over 14 amino acids.

This CDR3 reads CASSLGQGDYGYTF. The CDR3 region has the DNA TGTGCCAGCTCACTGGGACAGGGGGACTATGGCTACACCTTC. J is TRBJ1-2 and V is TRBV18, with 11 nucleotides matching TRBD1. The CDR3 consists of 14 residues. Germline values: CDR1 KGHSH, CDR2 LQKENI. With V trimmed by 4 bases and J by 3 bases, 1 base remained unmatched.

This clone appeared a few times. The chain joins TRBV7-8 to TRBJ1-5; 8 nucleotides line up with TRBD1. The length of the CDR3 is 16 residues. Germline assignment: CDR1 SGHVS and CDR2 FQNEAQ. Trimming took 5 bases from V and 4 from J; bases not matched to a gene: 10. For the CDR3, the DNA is TGTGCCAGCAGCCGGAGAGACAGGGGTCGAAATCAGCCCCAGCATTTT. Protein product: CASSRRDRGRNQPQHF.

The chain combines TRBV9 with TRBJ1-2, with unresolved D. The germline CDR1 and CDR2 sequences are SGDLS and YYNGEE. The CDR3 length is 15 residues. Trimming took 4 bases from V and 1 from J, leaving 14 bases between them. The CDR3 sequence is CASSTVPTGNYGYTF. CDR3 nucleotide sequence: TGTGCCAGCAGCACAGTCCCGACCGGTAACTATGGCTACACCTTC.

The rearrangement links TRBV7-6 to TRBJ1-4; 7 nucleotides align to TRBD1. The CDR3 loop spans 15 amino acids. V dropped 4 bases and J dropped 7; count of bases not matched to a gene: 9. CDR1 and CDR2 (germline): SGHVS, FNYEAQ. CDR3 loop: CASSSYRGTAEKLFF. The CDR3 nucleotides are TGTGCCAGCAGCTCCTACAGGGGTACGGCTGAAAAACTGTTTTTT. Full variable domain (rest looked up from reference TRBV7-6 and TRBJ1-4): GAGVSQSPRYKVTKRGQDVALRCDPISGHVSLYWYRQALGQGPEFLTYFNYEAQQDKSGLPNDRFSAERPEGSISTLTIQRTEQRDSAMYRCASSSYRGTAEKLFFGSGTQLSVL.

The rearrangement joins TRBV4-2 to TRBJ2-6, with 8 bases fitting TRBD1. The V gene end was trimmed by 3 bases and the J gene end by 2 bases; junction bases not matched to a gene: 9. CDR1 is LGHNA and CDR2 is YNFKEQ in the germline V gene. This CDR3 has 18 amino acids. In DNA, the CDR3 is TGTGCCAGCAGCCAGGCCCTTCTACAGGGGGCTGGGGCCAACGTCCTGACTTTC. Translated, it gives CASSQALLQGAGANVLTF.

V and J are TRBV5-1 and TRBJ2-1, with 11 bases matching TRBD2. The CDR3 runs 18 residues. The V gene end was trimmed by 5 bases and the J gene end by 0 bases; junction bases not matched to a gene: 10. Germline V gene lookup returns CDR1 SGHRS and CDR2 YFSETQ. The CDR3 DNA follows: TGCGCCAGCAGACTGACTAGCGGGATTAGGAGCTCCTACAATGAGCAGTTCTTC. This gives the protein CASRLTSGIRSSYNEQFF.

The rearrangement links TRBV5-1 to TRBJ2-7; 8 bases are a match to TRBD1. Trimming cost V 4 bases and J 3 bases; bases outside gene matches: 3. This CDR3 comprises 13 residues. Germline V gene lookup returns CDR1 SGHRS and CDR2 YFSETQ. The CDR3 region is CASSPQGGYEQYF. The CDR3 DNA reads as TGCGCCAGCAGCCCACAGGGGGGCTACGAGCAGTACTTC.

The CDR3 coding sequence is TGTGCCAGCAGCCCAATGTGGGACAGGAACTATGGCTACACCTTC. Protein product: CASSPMWDRNYGYTF. The genes are TRBV3-1 (or the pseudogene TRBV3-2) and TRBJ1-2; 8 positions agree with TRBD1. Germline-derived CDR1 and CDR2 are LGHDT and YNNKEL (reference sequence). V gave up 4 bases and J gave up 2 bases; unmatched junction bases: 6. This CDR3 contains 15 residues.

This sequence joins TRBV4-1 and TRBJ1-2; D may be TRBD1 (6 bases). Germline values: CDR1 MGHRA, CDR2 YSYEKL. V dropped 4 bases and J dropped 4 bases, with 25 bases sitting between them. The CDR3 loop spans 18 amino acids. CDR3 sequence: CASSRRQVGIDFRYGYTF. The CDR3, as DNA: TGCGCCAGCAGCCGCCGACAGGTCGGTATTGATTTCCGCTATGGCTACACCTTC.

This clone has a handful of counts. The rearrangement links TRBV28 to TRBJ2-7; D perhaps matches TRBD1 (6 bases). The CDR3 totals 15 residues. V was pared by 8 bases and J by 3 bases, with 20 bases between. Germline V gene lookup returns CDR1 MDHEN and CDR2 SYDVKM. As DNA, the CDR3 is TGTGCCAGCCTTAACCCGGCAGGGGTAAGCTACGAGCAGTACTTC. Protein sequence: CASLNPAGVSYEQYF.

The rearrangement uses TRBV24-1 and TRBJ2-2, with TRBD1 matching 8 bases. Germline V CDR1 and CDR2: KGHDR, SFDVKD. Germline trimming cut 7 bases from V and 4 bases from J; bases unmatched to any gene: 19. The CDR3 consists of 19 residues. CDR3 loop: CATSPLNDRGFAGTGELFF. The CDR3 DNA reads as TGTGCCACCAGCCCCCTGAATGACAGGGGCTTCGCGGGCACCGGGGAGCTGTTTTTT.

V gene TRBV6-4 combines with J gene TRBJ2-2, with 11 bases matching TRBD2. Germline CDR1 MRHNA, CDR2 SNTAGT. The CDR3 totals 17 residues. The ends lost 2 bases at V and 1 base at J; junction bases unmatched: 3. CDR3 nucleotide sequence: TGTGCCAGCAGTGACGTGGGGACTAGCGGGAACACCGGGGAGCTGTTTTTT. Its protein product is CASSDVGTSGNTGELFF.

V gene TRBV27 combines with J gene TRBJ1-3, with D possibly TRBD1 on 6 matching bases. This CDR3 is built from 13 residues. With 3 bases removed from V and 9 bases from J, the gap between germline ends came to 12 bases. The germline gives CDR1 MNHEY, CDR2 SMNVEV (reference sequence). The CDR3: CASSFQQGTTIYF. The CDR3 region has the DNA TGTGCCAGCAGTTTTCAACAGGGTACCACCATATATTTT.